This is a list of T cell receptor beta chains from one sample in a study of chemoradiotherapy in HPV16-positive cancers. Only in-frame clones appear in the TCRdb table, and some are missing; sequencing was by immunoSEQ multiplex PCR. The table lists more than 10,000 clones, approximately 75% of them singletons. This specimen was taken from a patient who underwent chemoradiotherapy. The origin of the receptors is a human donor with HPV-associated anogenital cancer. CDR3s include the opening cysteine and the closing phenylalanine or tryptophan. The order of the fields is clone size, V gene, D gene, CDR3 length, J gene, CDR3 protein, CDR3 DNA. The D gene is left open where the match is weak. Size is omitted from some rows. Given values are once, few, many or a class for expanded clones.

>-|TRBV4-3|-|15|TRBJ2-1
CASSQGLLIRDEQFF
TGCGCCAGCAGCCAAGGTCTCCTCATTCGGGATGAGCAGTTCTTC
>-|TRBV28|-|14|TRBJ2-7
CASSFQGNSYEQYF
TGTGCCAGCAGTTTCCAGGGGAACTCCTACGAGCAGTACTTC
>-|TRBV30|-|13|TRBJ2-1
CAWSSTVYNEQFF
TGTGCCTGGAGTTCTACAGTCTACAATGAGCAGTTCTTC
>-|TRBV12-1|-|14|TRBJ1-2
CASSFSVSGTGYTF
TGTGCCAGCAGCTTTTCCGTTTCAGGGACTGGCTACACCTTC
>-|TRBV6-6|TRBD1|15|TRBJ2-1
CASSNPGDSSNEQFF
TGTGCCAGCAGTAACCCCGGGGACAGTAGCAATGAGCAGTTCTTC
>-|TRBV27|TRBD2|20|TRBJ2-3
CASSLGLAGARFSNTDTQYF
TGTGCCAGCAGTTTGGGGCTAGCGGGGGCCCGTTTTTCTAACACAGATACGCAGTATTTT
>-|TRBV11-3|-|15|TRBJ2-1
CASSPSGQNYNEQFF
TGTGCCAGCAGCCCCTCAGGACAGAACTACAATGAGCAGTTCTTC
>-|TRBV5-5|-|15|TRBJ2-3
CASSLSGASGDTQYF
TGTGCCAGCAGCTTGTCAGGGGCGAGTGGAGATACGCAGTATTTT
>once|TRBV7-3|TRBD2|15|TRBJ2-3
CASSPSGGSTDTQYF
TGTGCCAGCAGCCCTAGCGGGGGGAGCACAGATACGCAGTATTTT
>-|TRBV7-8|TRBD1|13|TRBJ1-5
CASSLDRGQPQHF
TGTGCCAGCAGCTTGGACAGGGGACAGCCCCAGCATTTT
>-|TRBV18|-|15|TRBJ1-1
CASSPPSTMNTEAFF
TGTGCCAGCTCACCACCGTCAACTATGAACACTGAAGCTTTCTTT
>once|TRBV7-8|TRBD1|14|TRBJ1-3
CASSPRTGGNTIYF
TGTGCCAGCAGCCCCCGGACAGGGGGAAACACCATATATTTT
>once|TRBV6-5|TRBD1|14|TRBJ2-3
CASSSRGRRDTQYF
TGTGCCAGCAGTTCCAGGGGGCGCAGAGATACGCAGTATTTT
>once|TRBV19|-|15|TRBJ2-3
CASSIPGDSSDTQYF
TGTGCCAGTAGTATACCCGGGGATAGTTCGGATACGCAGTATTTT
>-|TRBV9|-|16|TRBJ1-4
CASSPDPGTANEKLFF
TGTGCCAGCAGCCCAGACCCAGGGACTGCAAATGAAAAACTGTTTTTT
>-|TRBV27|TRBD1|13|TRBJ2-7
CASSLQGDYEQYF
TGTGCCAGCAGTCTGCAGGGGGACTACGAGCAGTACTTC
>once|TRBV7-9|TRBD2|17|TRBJ2-1
CASSRASGGVWGNEQFF
TGTGCCAGCAGTCGGGCTAGCGGGGGAGTGTGGGGGAATGAGCAGTTCTTC
>-|TRBV6-4|-|15|TRBJ2-2
CASSDSIREPGELFF
TGTGCCAGCAGTGACTCGATTAGGGAGCCCGGGGAGCTGTTTTTT
>-|TRBV5-6|-|15|TRBJ2-6
CASSSLRAGANVLTF
TGTGCCAGCAGCTCGCTACGGGCTGGGGCCAACGTCCTGACTTTC
>-|TRBV6-5|TRBD1|15|TRBJ1-1
CASSYRDRGFTEAFF
TGTGCCAGCAGTTACCGGGACAGGGGATTCACTGAAGCTTTCTTT
>few|TRBV12-5|-|15|TRBJ1-3
CASGRGGGRGNTIYF
TGTGCTAGTGGCCGCGGTGGGGGGCGCGGAAACACCATATATTTT
>-|TRBV29-1|TRBD1|14|TRBJ1-2
CSVEGRGQSYGYTF
TGCAGCGTTGAGGGGAGGGGGCAGAGCTATGGCTACACCTTC
>-|TRBV18|-|14|TRBJ1-1
CASSLGSKPFEAFF
TGTGCCAGCTCACTAGGAAGTAAACCTTTTGAAGCTTTCTTT
>-|TRBV19|-|15|TRBJ1-4
CASKDRPLTNEKLFF
TGTGCCAGCAAGGACAGACCTTTGACTAATGAAAAACTGTTTTTT